Listed here are 9 T cell receptor beta chains from one sample, sequenced in a study of blood T cells in healthy people across ages. Next came a second PCR, run for about 6 to 12 cycles, which used a sample-barcoded 5' primer along with a J-beta primer mix. TCRdb ran MiXCR on the 5' RACE reads and lists one entry per CDR3 protein. The table includes about 720,000 distinct CDR3 sequences, roughly 20% detected once. The source material was blood. These receptors all stem from a man between 65 and 79 years old in good health.

In the case of this clonotype: Relative to the germline gene, one junction end is altered; a read error may explain this. The V call is TRBV12-3 or TRBV12-4, the J call TRBJ1-1, with D perhaps TRBD1 (5 bases). This CDR3 has 14 residues. In DNA form, the CDR3 reads TGCGCCAGCAGCTTTTCCGGGGGGAACACTGAAGCTTTCTTT. Translation gives CASSFSGGNTEAFF.

CDR3 protein: CASSYVGTDTQYF. The CDR3 coding sequence is TGTGCCAGCAGCTACGTTGGGACAGATACGCAGTATTTT. The gene calls are TRBV6-5 and TRBJ2-3; the D is unclear. Looked up from germline, CDR1 is MNHEY and CDR2 is SVGAGI. This CDR3 is built from 13 residues. Trimming left V 6 bases short and J 3 bases short, with 10 bases between.

The chain joins TRBV10-2 to TRBJ2-1; 7 bases agree with TRBD2. V lost 8 bases to trimming and J lost 5 bases; unmatched junction nucleotides: 9. The germline V gene encodes CDR1 WSHSY and CDR2 SAAADI. The CDR3 runs to 14 residues. CDR3 nucleotides: TGCGCCAGCCGCGGATGGGACTATAACAATGAGCAGTTCTTC. It translates to CASRGWDYNNEQFF.

At least ten counts were recorded for this clonotype. The rearrangement links TRBV24-1 to TRBJ2-5; D uncertain. The CDR3 totals 13 residues. Trimming removed 9 bases from V and 1 base from J, with 11 bases in between. CDR1 is KGHDR and CDR2 is SFDVKD in the germline V gene. The chain's CDR3 is CATGTTPQETQYF. CDR3 coding DNA: TGTGCCACCGGAACAACACCCCAAGAGACCCAGTACTTC.

The gene calls are TRBV3-1 and TRBJ2-5; D is perhaps TRBD1 (5 bases). CDR1 is LGHDT and CDR2 is YNNKEL in the germline V gene (reference sequence). CDR3 length: 16 amino acids. Trimming shortened V by 1 base and J by 5 bases, and 17 bases separated the two germline ends. Written as DNA, the CDR3 is TGTGCCAGCAGCCAAGTCGCTGGCAGGGCTGGCGAGACCCAGTACTTC. Translation: CASSQVAGRAGETQYF.

This clonotype was counted a single time. The chain couples TRBV5-4 to TRBJ2-3, with D possibly matching TRBD1 (5 bases). The ends were cut back, 0 bases at V and 6 bases at J, with 11 bases in the middle. Per germline, CDR1 SGHNT and CDR2 YYREEE (reference sequence). This CDR3 spans 14 amino acids. CDR3 protein: CASSLDRPPDTQYF. The CDR3 coding sequence is TGTGCCAGCAGCTTGGACAGGCCCCCGGATACGCAGTATTTT.

The V call is TRBV29-1, the J call TRBJ2-7; 8 bases agree with TRBD2. The ends lost 1 base at V and 0 bases at J; junction bases unmatched: 11. CDR3 size: 17 residues. Per the germline V gene, CDR1 is SQVTM and CDR2 is ANQGSEA. CDR3 amino acids: CSVEVLAGGLSSYEQYF. CDR3 coding DNA: TGCAGCGTTGAAGTATTGGCGGGGGGTCTAAGCTCCTACGAGCAGTACTTC.

In this sample, this clonotype turned up a few times. The gene calls are TRBV7-2 and TRBJ2-3, with 8 positions matching TRBD1. This CDR3 contains 15 residues. Germline V gene sequence: CDR1 SGHTA, CDR2 FQGNSA. V lost 5 bases and J lost 5; bases outside the gene matches: 9. This CDR3 is CASSPRAGGKDTQYF. CDR3 bases: TGTGCCAGCAGCCCACGCGCAGGGGGCAAAGATACGCAGTATTTT.

The gene calls are TRBV20-1 and TRBJ1-3, with TRBD1 as a possible D gene (5 bases). CDR3 length equals 13 residues. The germline gives CDR1 DFQATT, CDR2 SNEGSKA (reference sequence). With 6 bases removed from V and 4 bases from J, the gap between germline ends came to 13 bases. CDR3 residues: CSAAGVSGNTIYF. The CDR3 DNA reads as TGCAGTGCGGCGGGGGTCTCGGGAAACACCATATATTTT.